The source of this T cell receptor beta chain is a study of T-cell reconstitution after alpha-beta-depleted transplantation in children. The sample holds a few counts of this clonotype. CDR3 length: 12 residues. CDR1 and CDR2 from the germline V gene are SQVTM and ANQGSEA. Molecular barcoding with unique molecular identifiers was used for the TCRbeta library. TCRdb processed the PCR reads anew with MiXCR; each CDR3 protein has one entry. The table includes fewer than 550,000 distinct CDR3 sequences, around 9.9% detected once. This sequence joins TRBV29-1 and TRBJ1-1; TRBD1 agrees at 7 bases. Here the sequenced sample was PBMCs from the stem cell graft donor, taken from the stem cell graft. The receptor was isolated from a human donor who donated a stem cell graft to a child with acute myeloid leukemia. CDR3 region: CIVQGLNTEAFF. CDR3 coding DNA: TGCATCGTACAGGGGCTGAACACTGAAGCTTTCTTT. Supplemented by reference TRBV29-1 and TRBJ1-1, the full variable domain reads SAVISQKPSRDICQRGTSLTIQCQVDSQVTMMFWYRQQPGQSLTLIATANQGSEATYESGFVIDKFPISRPNLTFSTLTVSNMSPEDSSIYLCIVQGLNTEAFFGQGTRLTVV.